Below are 30 T cell receptor beta chains sequenced from a single sample in a study of OX40 agonist ivuxolimab in advanced cancers. TCRdb keeps only in-frame clones here, not all; method: immunoSEQ multiplex PCR. The repertoire holds about 74,000 clones, with under 95% as singletons. The source material was CD4+ or CD8+ T cells sorted from blood, sampled in a trial of the OX40 agonist ivuxolimab. These receptors all come from an adult with an advanced solid tumor such as melanoma, head and neck, liver or kidney cancer.

The chain links TRBV21-1 to TRBJ2-2. TRBV21-1 is flagged as a pseudogene. The CDR3 is 16 amino acids. The CDR3 loop reads CASSKVSRARTGELFF. CDR3 nucleotide sequence: TGTGCCAGCAGCAAAGTAAGTAGGGCGCGGACCGGGGAGCTGTTTTTT.

The chain uses TRBV7-9 and TRBJ2-3; the match to TRBD2 covers 7 bases. The CDR3 is 15 amino acids. The V gene end was trimmed by 5 bases and the J gene end by 0 bases; junction bases not matched to a gene: 5. Germline CDR1 SEHNR, CDR2 FQNEAQ (reference sequence). The CDR3 protein is CASSPLAASTDTQYF. In DNA form, the CDR3 reads TGTGCCAGCAGCCCCCTAGCGGCTAGCACAGATACGCAGTATTTT. Based on the CDR3 plus reference TRBV7-9 and TRBJ2-3, the full variable domain is DTGVSQNPRHKITKRGQNVTFRCDPISEHNRLYWYRQTLGQGPEFLTYFQNEAQLEKSRLLSDRFSAERPKGSFSTLEIQRTEQGDSAMYLCASSPLAASTDTQYFGPGTRLTVL.

V gene TRBV6-5 combines with J gene TRBJ2-1, with D tentatively TRBD1 (6 bases). Germline V gene lookup returns CDR1 MNHEY and CDR2 SVGAGI. The CDR3 is 13 amino acids. Trimming stripped 6 bases from V and 6 bases from J, with 12 bases between. The CDR3 region is CASRVQGFNEQFF. CDR3 nucleotides: TGTGCCAGCAGGGTACAGGGCTTCAATGAGCAGTTCTTC.

The chain employs TRBV5-8 and TRBJ2-1; 11 bases match TRBD1. V shed 4 bases, J shed 4 bases, and the junction held 7 bases outside the gene matches. From germline, CDR1 is SGHTS and CDR2 YDEGEE. This CDR3 region has 16 residues. The CDR3 loop reads CASSPGQGARYNEQFF. The CDR3 bases are TGTGCCAGCAGCCCAGGACAGGGGGCGCGGTACAATGAGCAGTTCTTC.

J is TRBJ2-7 and V is TRBV28, with TRBD2 identical over 13 bases. Unmatched junction bases numbered 12, after V lost 6 bases and J lost 4 bases. This CDR3 comprises 17 residues. Germline CDR1 reads MDHEN; CDR2 reads SYDVKM. For the CDR3, the DNA is TGTGCCAGCAGCACCATAATTACTAGCGGGAGGGCGTACGAGCAGTACTTC. Protein sequence: CASSTIITSGRAYEQYF.

The rearrangement uses TRBV9 and TRBJ2-5; D may be TRBD2 (6 bases). The CDR3 is made up of 14 amino acids. Trimming shortened V by 3 bases and J by 1 base, and 10 bases separated the two germline ends. Germline CDR1 reads SGDLS; CDR2 reads YYNGEE. Here the CDR3 reads CASSDAGTQETQYF. The CDR3 DNA follows: TGTGCCAGCAGCGATGCGGGAACCCAAGAGACCCAGTACTTC.

J is TRBJ2-7 and V is TRBV13; no definite D call. The V end was cut by 5 bases, the J end by 2 bases, with 16 bases between. The CDR3 runs 15 residues. The V gene's germline CDR1 is PRHDT and CDR2 FYEKMQ (reference sequence). The CDR3 DNA sequence: TGTGCCAGCAGCAACGCGAGAGAGGCCGCCTACGAGCAGTACTTC. Its protein is CASSNAREAAYEQYF.

In this sample, this clone turned up a few times. This chain joins TRBV4-1 and TRBJ2-2; D might be TRBD1 (5 bases). Trimming took 0 bases from V and 2 from J, leaving 22 bases between them. Germline CDR1 MGHRA, CDR2 YSYEKL. The length of the CDR3 is 20 residues. CDR3 residues: CASSQDLAGLIIYNTGELFF. CDR3 nucleotides: TGCGCCAGCAGCCAAGATTTAGCAGGGCTAATAATCTATAACACCGGGGAGCTGTTTTTT.

The CDR3 loop is CASSSGAVGDNEQFF. The CDR3 region has the DNA TGTGCCAGCAGCTCCGGGGCGGTAGGGGACAATGAGCAGTTCTTC. The J gene is TRBJ2-1, the V gene TRBV13, with D possibly called TRBD1 or TRBD2 (5 bases each). Deletions cut 4 bases from V and 5 bases from J, with 15 bases between. Germline CDR1 is PRHDT and CDR2 is FYEKMQ (reference sequence). This CDR3 has 15 residues.

The rearrangement uses TRBV6-5 and TRBJ2-2, with D unresolved. Germline loops: CDR1 MNHEY, CDR2 SVGAGI. This CDR3 comprises 15 residues. Trimming took 6 bases from V and 0 from J, leaving 11 bases between them. CDR3 residues: CASSPTETNTGELFF. CDR3 bases: TGTGCCAGCAGCCCCACAGAGACGAACACCGGGGAGCTGTTTTTT.

The chain uses TRBV9 and TRBJ2-5; weak D call: TRBD2 (5 bases). The V end lost 0 bases, the J end lost 2 bases, and 11 bases lay between the germline ends. The CDR3 loop spans 15 amino acids. Per the germline V gene, CDR1 is SGDLS and CDR2 is YYNGEE. The CDR3 protein is CASSVAARTQETQYF. CDR3 nucleotide sequence: TGTGCCAGCAGCGTAGCTGCGAGGACTCAAGAGACCCAGTACTTC. The whole variable domain, remainder taken from reference TRBV9 and TRBJ2-5, is DSGVTQTPKHLITATGQRVTLRCSPRSGDLSVYWYQQSLDQGLQFLIQYYNGEERAKGNILERFSAQQFPDLHSELNLSSLELGDSALYFCASSVAARTQETQYFGPGTRLLVL.

J is TRBJ2-7 and V is TRBV19; D possibly matches TRBD1 or TRBD2 (6 bases each). This CDR3 comprises 14 residues. CDR1 LNHDA and CDR2 SQIVND come from the germline V gene (reference sequence). V was pared by 3 bases and J by 6 bases, with 15 bases between. The CDR3 nucleotides read TGTGCCAGTAGTATTACGGGGGCTTCGGGCGAGCAGTACTTC. It translates to CASSITGASGEQYF. The full variable domain, completed using reference TRBV19 and TRBJ2-7, is DGGITQSPKYLFRKEGQNVTLSCEQNLNHDAMYWYRQDPGQGLRLIYYSQIVNDFQKGDIAEGYSVSREKKESFPLTVTSAQKNPTAFYLCASSITGASGEQYFGPGTRLTVT.

This clone showed up just once. The V gene is TRBV19, the J gene TRBJ2-1, with D perhaps matching TRBD2 (7 bases). This CDR3 has 14 residues. The germline V gene has CDR1 LNHDA and CDR2 SQIVND (reference sequence). Between the trimmed V and J ends, which lost 1 base and 9 bases, there was a span of 13 bases. CDR3 coding DNA: TGTGCCAGTAGTATAGTGGGGGGGGGCAGTGAGCAGTTCTTC. Protein sequence: CASSIVGGGSEQFF.

The chain joins TRBV27 to TRBJ2-7; 8 positions match TRBD1. V trimming: 4 bases; J trimming: 2 bases; junction bases outside the gene matches: 4. Germline CDR1 reads MNHEY; CDR2 reads SMNVEV (reference sequence). The CDR3 extends over 14 amino acids. CDR3 DNA: TGTGCCAGCAGTTCCGGACAGGGTCCCTACGAGCAGTACTTC. Translated, it gives CASSSGQGPYEQYF.

V usage is TRBV5-6 and J usage is TRBJ2-3; no clear D gene. The CDR3 runs 16 residues. Germline loops: CDR1 SGHDT, CDR2 YYEEEE. The germline V and J ends were trimmed by 0 bases and 2 bases, with 13 bases remaining between them. The CDR3: CASSLETVQFTDTQYF. CDR3 sequence (DNA): TGTGCCAGCAGCTTGGAGACCGTACAATTCACAGATACGCAGTATTTT.

The chain carries TRBV5-4 and TRBJ2-5, with 11 nucleotides matching TRBD1. The J call may be incorrect, as the DNA end agrees better with TRBJ2-7. Germline values: CDR1 SGHNT, CDR2 YYREEE (reference sequence). The CDR3 has 14 residues. CDR3 DNA sequence: TGTGCCAGCGGACAGGGGGCCGTAACTAACGAGCAGTACTTC. It is translated as CASGQGAVTNEQYF.

This sequence joins TRBV27 and TRBJ2-7, with a tentative D call TRBD1 (5 bases). Trimming took 5 bases from V and 2 from J, leaving 13 bases between them. CDR1 is MNHEY and CDR2 is SMNVEV in the germline V gene (reference sequence). The CDR3 is 14 residues long. In DNA form, the CDR3 reads TGTGCCAGCAGTGTAGGGGATGCAACCTACGAGCAGTACTTC. It translates to CASSVGDATYEQYF.

V and J are TRBV9 and TRBJ2-2; D remains unclear. This CDR3 spans 12 amino acids. Germline V gene lookup returns CDR1 SGDLS and CDR2 YYNGEE. The ends were cut back, 3 bases at V and 6 bases at J, with 6 bases in the middle. CDR3 protein: CASSDLAGELFF. In DNA, the CDR3 is TGTGCCAGCAGCGATCTTGCCGGGGAGCTGTTTTTT.

This clone turned up a few times. The gene calls are TRBV7-9 and TRBJ2-3; 11 bases match TRBD2. The CDR3 has 17 amino acids. Per germline, CDR1 SEHNR and CDR2 FQNEAQ (reference sequence). The trim removed 4 bases at V and 5 bases at J, leaving 11 bases unmatched. The CDR3 loop is CASSSTSGGLMKDTQYF. In DNA form, the CDR3 reads TGTGCCAGCAGCTCCACTAGCGGGGGCCTTATGAAAGATACGCAGTATTTT.

The J gene is TRBJ1-3, the V gene TRBV4-3, with 7 bases identical to TRBD1. The trim removed 4 bases at V and 0 bases at J, leaving 3 bases unmatched. The CDR3 extends over 15 amino acids. The germline CDR1 and CDR2 sequences are LGHNA and YSLEER. The CDR3: CASSRGTASGNTIYF. CDR3 DNA sequence: TGCGCCAGCAGCCGAGGGACAGCCTCTGGAAACACCATATATTTT.

The rearrangement uses TRBV6-5 and TRBJ2-5; possibly TRBD2 for D (6 bases). CDR1 is MNHEY, CDR2 SVGAGI, per germline. CDR3 size: 15 residues. V lost 5 bases to trimming and J lost 2 bases, with 15 bases between them. This chain's CDR3 is CASSHPGLQQETQYF. The CDR3 bases are TGTGCCAGCAGTCACCCGGGACTCCAGCAAGAGACCCAGTACTTC.

This chain joins TRBV19 and TRBJ2-7; 9 nucleotides align to TRBD2. CDR1 is LNHDA, CDR2 SQIVND, per germline (reference sequence). The V and J ends lost 5 bases and 2 bases, in that order; junction bases with no gene match: 7. There are 15 residues in the CDR3. The CDR3: CASSVSSGNPYEQYF. CDR3 nucleotides: TGTGCCAGTAGTGTTTCTAGCGGGAACCCCTACGAGCAGTACTTC.

The rearrangement uses TRBV29-1 and TRBJ2-5, with 13 bases matching TRBD2. V trimming: 0 bases; J trimming: 4 bases; junction bases outside the gene matches: 5. The CDR3 is 16 amino acids. Germline-derived CDR1 and CDR2 are SQVTM and ANQGSEA. CDR3 sequence reads: CSVEDLRLAGGETQYF. In DNA form, the CDR3 reads TGCAGCGTTGAAGATCTTCGACTAGCGGGAGGAGAGACCCAGTACTTC.

This chain joins TRBV4-1 and TRBJ2-1; D is perhaps TRBD2 (6 bases). The germline V gene encodes CDR1 MGHRA and CDR2 YSYEKL. This CDR3 has 12 amino acids. Trimming shortened V by 1 base and J by 16 bases, and 14 bases separated the two germline ends. CDR3 in amino acids: CASSQVTGVIFF. DNA for the CDR3: TGCGCCAGCAGCCAAGTTACGGGAGTAATCTTCTTC.

The chain has TRBV4-3 and TRBJ2-6; D call uncertain. Trimming pared 4 bases from V and 0 bases from J, leaving 10 bases between. The CDR3 has 16 residues. Germline V gene sequence: CDR1 LGHNA, CDR2 YSLEER. The CDR3 sequence: CASSPLEFSGANVLTF. In DNA, the CDR3 is TGCGCCAGCAGCCCGTTAGAGTTCTCTGGGGCCAACGTCCTGACTTTC.

The V gene is TRBV28, the J gene TRBJ2-3; D uncertain. This CDR3 comprises 14 residues. Germline V gene lookup returns CDR1 MDHEN and CDR2 SYDVKM. The V and J ends lost 7 bases and 2 bases respectively, with 13 bases between them. CDR3: CASTPIGPTDTQYF. The CDR3 DNA sequence: TGTGCCAGCACCCCTATAGGGCCCACAGATACGCAGTATTTT.

This chain uses TRBV7-9 with TRBJ1-5; 8 bases line up with TRBD1. The germline CDR1 and CDR2 sequences are SEHNR and FQNEAQ (reference sequence). The CDR3 runs to 16 residues. Unmatched junction bases numbered 11, after V lost 5 bases and J lost 5 bases. CDR3 sequence (DNA): TGTGCCAGCAGCCCCCTACAGGGGGGTACAGATCAGCCCCAGCATTTT. Translation: CASSPLQGGTDQPQHF.

The chain is built from TRBV6-5 and TRBJ1-1; the D is unclear. This CDR3 comprises 14 residues. V was shortened by 3 bases and J by 4 bases, with 12 bases between the two germline ends. Germline V gene sequence: CDR1 MNHEY, CDR2 SVGAGI. Here the CDR3 reads CASSYQVVSTEAFF. The CDR3 DNA reads TGTGCCAGCAGTTATCAGGTAGTCTCCACTGAAGCTTTCTTT.

The chain uses TRBV6-5 and TRBJ2-1; D is unclear. This CDR3 spans 13 amino acids. Germline V CDR1 and CDR2: MNHEY, SVGAGI. Between the trimmed V and J ends, which lost 0 bases and 3 bases, there was a span of 3 bases. The CDR3 is CASSYSNYNEQFF. The DNA for the CDR3 is TGTGCCAGCAGTTACTCGAACTACAATGAGCAGTTCTTC.

This clone was picked up one time. The V gene is TRBV30, the J gene TRBJ1-4; D is uncertain. The V gene lost 0 bases and the J gene lost 8 bases, with 13 bases spanning the gap. Per germline, CDR1 GTSNPN and CDR2 SVGIG (reference sequence). This CDR3 contains 14 residues. Written as DNA, the CDR3 is TGTGCCTGGAGTGTACAAGGGTTTGGAGAAAAACTGTTTTTT. Amino acid sequence: CAWSVQGFGEKLFF.